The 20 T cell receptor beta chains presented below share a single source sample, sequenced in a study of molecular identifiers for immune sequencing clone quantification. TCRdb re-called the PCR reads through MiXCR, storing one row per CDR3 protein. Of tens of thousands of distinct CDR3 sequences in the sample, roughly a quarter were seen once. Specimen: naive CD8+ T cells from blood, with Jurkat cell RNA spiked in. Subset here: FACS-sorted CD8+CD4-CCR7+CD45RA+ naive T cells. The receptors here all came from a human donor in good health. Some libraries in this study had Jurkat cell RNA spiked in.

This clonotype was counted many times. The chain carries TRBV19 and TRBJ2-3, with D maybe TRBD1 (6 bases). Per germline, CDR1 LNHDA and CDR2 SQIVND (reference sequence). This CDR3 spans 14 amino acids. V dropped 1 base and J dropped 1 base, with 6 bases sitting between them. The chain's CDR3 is CASSIGQGTDTQYF. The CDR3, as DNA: TGTGCCAGTAGTATAGGACAGGGCACAGATACGCAGTATTTT.

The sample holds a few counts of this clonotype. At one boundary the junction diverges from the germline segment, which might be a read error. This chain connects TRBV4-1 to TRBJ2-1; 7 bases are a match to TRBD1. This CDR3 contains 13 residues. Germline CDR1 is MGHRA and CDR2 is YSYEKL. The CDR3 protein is CASSQGGVNGQFF. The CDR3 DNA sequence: TGCGCCAGCAGTCAAGGGGGCGTCAATGGGCAGTTCTTC.

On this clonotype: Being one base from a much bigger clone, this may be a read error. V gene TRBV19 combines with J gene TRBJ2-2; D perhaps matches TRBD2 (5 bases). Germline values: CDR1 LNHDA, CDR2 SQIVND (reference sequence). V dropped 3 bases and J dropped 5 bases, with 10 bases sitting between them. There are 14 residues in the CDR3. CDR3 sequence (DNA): TGTGCCAGTAGTATTTCGGAGGATACCGGGGAGCTGTTTTTT. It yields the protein CASSISEDTGELFF.

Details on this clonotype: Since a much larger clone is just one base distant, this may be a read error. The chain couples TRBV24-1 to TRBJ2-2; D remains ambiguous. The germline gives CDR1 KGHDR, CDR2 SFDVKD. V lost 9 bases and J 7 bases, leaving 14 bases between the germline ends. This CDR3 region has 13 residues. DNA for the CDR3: TGTGCCACCGCCTCCAGATTCGGCGGGGAGCTGTTTTTT. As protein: CATASRFGGELFF.

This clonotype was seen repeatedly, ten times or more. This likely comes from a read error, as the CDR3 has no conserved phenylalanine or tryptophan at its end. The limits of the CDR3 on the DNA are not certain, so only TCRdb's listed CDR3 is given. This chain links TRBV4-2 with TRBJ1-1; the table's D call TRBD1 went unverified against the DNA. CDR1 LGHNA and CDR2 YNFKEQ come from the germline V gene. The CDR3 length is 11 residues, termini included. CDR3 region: CASSQDADRAV.

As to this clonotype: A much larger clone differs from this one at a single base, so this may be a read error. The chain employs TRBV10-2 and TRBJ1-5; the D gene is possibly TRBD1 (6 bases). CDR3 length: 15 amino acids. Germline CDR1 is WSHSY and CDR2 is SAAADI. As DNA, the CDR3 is TGCGCCGGCAGTGAGTCCAGGGGTGGCAATCAGCCCCAGCATTTT. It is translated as CAGSESRGGNQPQHF.

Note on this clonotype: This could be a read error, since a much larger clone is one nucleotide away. In DNA, the CDR3 is TGTGCCAGCAGAGATCACAGGGGCCGCCGAGAGTCCCAGTACTTC. It is translated as CASRDHRGRRESQYF. This sequence joins TRBV7-2 and TRBJ2-5; 7 bases fit TRBD1. The CDR3 runs 15 residues. CDR1 is SGHTA, CDR2 FQGNSA, per germline.

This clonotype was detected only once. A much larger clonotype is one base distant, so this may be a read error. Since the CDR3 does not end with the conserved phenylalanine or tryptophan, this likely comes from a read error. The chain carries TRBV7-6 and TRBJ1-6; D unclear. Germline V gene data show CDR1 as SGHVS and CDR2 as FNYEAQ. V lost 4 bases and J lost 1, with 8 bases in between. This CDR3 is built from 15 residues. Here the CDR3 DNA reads TGTGCCAGCAGCTCCGTGGAATCCTATAATTCACCCCTCCACCTT. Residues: CASSSVESYNSPLHL.

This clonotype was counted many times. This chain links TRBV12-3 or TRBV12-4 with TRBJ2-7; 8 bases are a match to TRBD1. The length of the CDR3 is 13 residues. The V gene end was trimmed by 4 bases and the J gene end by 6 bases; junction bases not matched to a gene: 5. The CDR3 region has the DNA TGTGCCAGCAGTTCCGGACAGGGAAGCGAGCAGTACTTC. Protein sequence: CASSSGQGSEQYF.

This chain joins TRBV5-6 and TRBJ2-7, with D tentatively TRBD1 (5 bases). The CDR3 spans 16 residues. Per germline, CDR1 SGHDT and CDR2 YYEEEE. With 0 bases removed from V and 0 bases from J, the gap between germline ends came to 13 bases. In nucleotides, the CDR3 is TGTGCCAGCAGCTTGGGGCCGCCAGGGCTCTCCTACGAGCAGTACTTC. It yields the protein CASSLGPPGLSYEQYF. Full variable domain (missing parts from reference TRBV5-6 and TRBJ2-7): DAGVTQSPTHLIKTRGQQVTLRCSPKSGHDTVSWYQQALGQGPQFIFQYYEEEERQRGNFPDRFSGHQFPNYSSELNVNALLLGDSALYLCASSLGPPGLSYEQYFGPGTRLTVT.

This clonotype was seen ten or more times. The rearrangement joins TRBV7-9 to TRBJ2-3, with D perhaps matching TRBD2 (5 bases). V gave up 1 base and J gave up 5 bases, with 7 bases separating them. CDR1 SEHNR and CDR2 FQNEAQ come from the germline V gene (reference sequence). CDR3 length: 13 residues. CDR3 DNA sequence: TGTGCCAGCAGCTTAGTGGCGGGAGATACGCAGTATTTT. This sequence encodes CASSLVAGDTQYF.

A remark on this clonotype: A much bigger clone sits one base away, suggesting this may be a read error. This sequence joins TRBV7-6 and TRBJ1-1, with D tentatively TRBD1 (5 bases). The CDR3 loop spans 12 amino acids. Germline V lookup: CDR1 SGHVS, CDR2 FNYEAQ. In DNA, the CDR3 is TGTGCCAGCAGGGGGGGAGGCACTGGAGCTTTCTTT. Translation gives CASRGGGTGAFF. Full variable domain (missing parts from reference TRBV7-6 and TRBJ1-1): GAGVSQSPRYKVTKRGQDVALRCDPISGHVSLYWYRQALGQGPEFLTYFNYEAQQDKSGLPNDRFSAERPEGSISTLTIQRTEQRDSAMYRCASRGGGTGAFFGQGTRLTVV.

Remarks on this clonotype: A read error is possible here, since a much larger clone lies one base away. The CDR3 DNA reads TGTGCCAGTAGTATTGCGGGGTACAATGAGCAGTCCTTC. Translation gives CASSIAGYNEQSF. This rearrangement joins TRBV19 to TRBJ2-1; possible D gene TRBD2, 6 bases. CDR3 length: 13 amino acids. The germline V gene has CDR1 LNHDA and CDR2 SQIVND (reference sequence).

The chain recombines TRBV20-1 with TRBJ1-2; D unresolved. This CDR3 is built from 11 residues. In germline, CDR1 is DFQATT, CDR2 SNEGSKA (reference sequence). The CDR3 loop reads CNTKVSYGYTF. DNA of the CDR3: TGCAATACTAAAGTATCTTATGGCTACACCTTC.

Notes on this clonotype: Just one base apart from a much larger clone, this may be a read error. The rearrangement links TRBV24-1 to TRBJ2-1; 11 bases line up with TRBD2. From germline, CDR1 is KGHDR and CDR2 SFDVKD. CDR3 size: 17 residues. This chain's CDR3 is CATNDFMTGLAANEQFF. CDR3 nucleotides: TGTGCCACCAATGATTTCATGACGGGACTAGCGGCCAATGAGCAGTTCTTC.

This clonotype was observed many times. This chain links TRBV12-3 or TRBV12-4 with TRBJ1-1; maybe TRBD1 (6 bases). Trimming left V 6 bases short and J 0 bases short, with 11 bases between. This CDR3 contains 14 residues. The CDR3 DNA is TGTGCCAGCAGGGGGGACAAATTGAACACTGAAGCTTTCTTT. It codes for CASRGDKLNTEAFF.

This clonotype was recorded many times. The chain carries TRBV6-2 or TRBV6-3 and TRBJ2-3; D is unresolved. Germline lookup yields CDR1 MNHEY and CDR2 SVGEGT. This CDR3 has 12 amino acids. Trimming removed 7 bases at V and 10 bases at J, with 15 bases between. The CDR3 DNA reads TGTGCCAGCACCCCTTTGGATGGGGCGCAGTATTTT. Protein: CASTPLDGAQYF.

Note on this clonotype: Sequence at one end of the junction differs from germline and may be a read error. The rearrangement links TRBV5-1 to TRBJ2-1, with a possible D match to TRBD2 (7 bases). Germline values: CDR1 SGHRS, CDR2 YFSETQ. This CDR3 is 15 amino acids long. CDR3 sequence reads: CASSAAGGPYNEQSF. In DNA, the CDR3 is TGCGCCAGCAGCGCGGCCGGGGGGCCCTACAATGAGCAGTCCTTC.

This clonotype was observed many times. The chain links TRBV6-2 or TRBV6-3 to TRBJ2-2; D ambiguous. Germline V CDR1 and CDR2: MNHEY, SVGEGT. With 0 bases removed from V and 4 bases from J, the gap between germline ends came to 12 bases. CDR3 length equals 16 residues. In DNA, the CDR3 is TGTGCCAGCAGTTACTCAAGGGTCGTCTCCACCGGGGAGCTGTTTTTT. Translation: CASSYSRVVSTGELFF.

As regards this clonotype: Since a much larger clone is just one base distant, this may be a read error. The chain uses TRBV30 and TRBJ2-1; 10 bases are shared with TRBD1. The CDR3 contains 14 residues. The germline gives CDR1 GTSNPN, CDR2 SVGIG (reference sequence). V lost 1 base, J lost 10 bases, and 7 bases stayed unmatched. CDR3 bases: TGTGCCTGGAGTGGCGGACAGGGGGTCGAAGAGCAGTTCTTC. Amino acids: CAWSGGQGVEEQFF.